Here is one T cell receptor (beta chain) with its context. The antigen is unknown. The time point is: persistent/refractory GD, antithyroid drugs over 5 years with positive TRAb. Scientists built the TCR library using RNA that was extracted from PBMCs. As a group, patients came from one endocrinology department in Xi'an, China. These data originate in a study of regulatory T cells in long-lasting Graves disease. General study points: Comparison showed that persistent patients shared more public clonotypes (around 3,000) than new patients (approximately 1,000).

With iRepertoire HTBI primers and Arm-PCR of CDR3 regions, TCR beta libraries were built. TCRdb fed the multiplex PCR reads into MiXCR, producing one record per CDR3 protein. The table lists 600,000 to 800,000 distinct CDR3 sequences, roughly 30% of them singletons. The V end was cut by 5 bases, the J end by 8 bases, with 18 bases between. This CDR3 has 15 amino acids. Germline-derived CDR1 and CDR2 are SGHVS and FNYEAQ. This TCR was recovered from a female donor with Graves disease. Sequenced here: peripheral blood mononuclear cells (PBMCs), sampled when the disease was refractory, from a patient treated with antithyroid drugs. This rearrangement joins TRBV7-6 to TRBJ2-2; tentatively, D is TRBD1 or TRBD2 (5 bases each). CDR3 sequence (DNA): TGTGCCAGCAGCCCACCAGTGGCAGGGACGGGGGAGCTGTTTTTT. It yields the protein CASSPPVAGTGELFF.